Ten or more counts support the clone carrying this T cell receptor beta chain. TCRdb re-analysed the 5' RACE reads in MiXCR, keeping a single row per CDR3 protein. The data hold about 16,000 distinct CDR3 sequences, with more than 4% observed a single time. This record belongs to a study of T cells after yellow fever vaccination. Sequences were derived from PBMCs, either bulk or a sorted T-cell subset (CD4+, CD8+, memory, or dextramer-sorted; not recorded which), sampled 15 days after the yellow fever booster vaccination. The receptor was derived from a young man who received the YFV17D yellow fever vaccine.

In DNA form, the CDR3 reads TGTGCCAGCAGCAGCATAGGTAATGAGCAGTTCTTC. It specifies CASSSIGNEQFF. The rearrangement joins TRBV7-2 to TRBJ2-1; no firm D call. V was cut by 5 bases and J by 7 bases, with 9 bases left in between. CDR1 and CDR2 from the germline V gene are SGHTA and FQGNSA. CDR3 size: 12 residues.